These 22 T cell receptor beta chains originate from one sample sequenced in a study of T cell responses to AZD1222 COVID-19 vaccine. The table came from immunoSEQ multiplex PCR; TCRdb's copy has only in-frame clones and leaves some out. The sample carries more than 70,000 clones, 90% recorded once. This material consisted of peripheral blood, taken 28 days after the second AZD1222 dose. Source of these receptors: an adult who received the AZD1222 COVID-19 vaccine.

This chain connects TRBV28 to TRBJ1-1, with D possibly matching TRBD1 (6 bases). Trimming stripped 6 bases from V and 2 bases from J, with 16 bases between. The length of the CDR3 is 15 residues. Germline V gene lookup returns CDR1 MDHEN and CDR2 SYDVKM. CDR3 in amino acids: CASSPPPGANTEAFF. The CDR3, as DNA: TGTGCCAGCAGCCCACCCCCAGGGGCTAACACTGAAGCTTTCTTT.

The chain has TRBV29-1 and TRBJ1-2; no clear D gene. Germline V gene lookup returns CDR1 SQVTM and CDR2 ANQGSEA. Trimming pared 7 bases from V and 4 bases from J, leaving 13 bases between. This CDR3 region has 12 residues. The chain's CDR3 is CSGGDGGYGYTF. As DNA, the CDR3 is TGCAGCGGCGGAGACGGCGGCTATGGCTACACCTTC. The entire variable domain, with the rest obtained from reference TRBV29-1 and TRBJ1-2, is as follows: SAVISQKPSRDICQRGTSLTIQCQVDSQVTMMFWYRQQPGQSLTLIATANQGSEATYESGFVIDKFPISRPNLTFSTLTVSNMSPEDSSIYLCSGGDGGYGYTFGSGTRLTVV.

The chain is built from TRBV28 and TRBJ1-1; D unclear. Per germline, CDR1 MDHEN and CDR2 SYDVKM. The CDR3 spans 13 residues. Deletions cut 6 bases from V and 0 bases from J, with 8 bases between. The CDR3 loop reads CASSSQLNTEAFF. The CDR3 coding sequence is TGTGCCAGCAGCTCCCAACTGAACACTGAAGCTTTCTTT. Complete variable domain (other parts from reference TRBV28 and TRBJ1-1): DVKVTQSSRYLVKRTGEKVFLECVQDMDHENMFWYRQDPGLGLRLIYFSYDVKMKEKGDIPEGYSVSREKKERFSLILESASTNQTSMYLCASSSQLNTEAFFGQGTRLTVV.

CDR3 in amino acids: CASSLPRASPYF. The CDR3 nucleotides read TGTGCCAGCAGCTTACCAAGGGCATCGCCGTACTTC. This chain connects TRBV7-2 to TRBJ2-7; D not resolved. V lost 2 bases to trimming and J lost 12 bases, with 14 bases between them. Germline V gene data show CDR1 as SGHTA and CDR2 as FQGNSA. CDR3 length equals 12 residues.

The sample holds one count of this clone. The rearrangement uses TRBV18 and TRBJ2-4; D is undetermined. The CDR3 sequence is 17 residues long. Germline loops: CDR1 KGHSH, CDR2 LQKENI. Deletions cut 3 bases from V and 7 bases from J, with 22 bases between. CDR3 region: CASSPESHLVRGNIQYF. CDR3 nucleotide sequence: TGTGCCAGCTCACCTGAATCCCATTTGGTGCGTGGGAACATTCAGTACTTC.

This chain's CDR3 is CASTRLTSGSPGELFF. CDR3 DNA sequence: TGTGCCAGCACACGCCTAACTAGCGGGAGTCCGGGGGAGCTGTTTTTT. The V call is TRBV27, the J call TRBJ2-2; 11 bases align to TRBD2. In germline, CDR1 is MNHEY, CDR2 SMNVEV (reference sequence). The CDR3 is 16 amino acids. Losses at the gene ends were 7 bases for V and 8 bases for J; bases not matched to a gene: 12.

The chain employs TRBV9 and TRBJ2-5; 7 positions match TRBD2. Trimming took 5 bases from V and 3 from J; bases not matched to a gene: 7. CDR1 SGDLS and CDR2 YYNGEE come from the germline V gene. This CDR3 contains 14 residues. The CDR3 DNA reads as TGTGCCAGCAGGAGGGGAGGGAGCGAAGAGACCCAGTACTTC. This encodes CASRRGGSEETQYF.

The count of this clone is one. CDR3 sequence reads: CASSERMNTEAFF. The CDR3 DNA reads TGTGCCAGCAGTGAAAGGATGAACACTGAAGCTTTCTTT. V is TRBV6-1 and J is TRBJ1-1; the D is unclear. V was clipped by 2 bases and J by 0 bases, with 4 bases between them. The CDR3 spans 13 residues. Per germline, CDR1 MNHNS and CDR2 SASEGT.

The V gene is TRBV7-9, the J gene TRBJ2-3; D might be TRBD1 (7 bases). CDR3 length equals 17 residues. Germline V lookup: CDR1 SEHNR, CDR2 FQNEAQ (reference sequence). V was trimmed by 7 bases and J by 0 bases, leaving 20 bases between them. The CDR3: CASTNPLAGQSTDTQYF. CDR3 DNA: TGTGCCAGCACCAATCCATTGGCGGGACAGAGCACAGATACGCAGTATTTT.

This clone was observed once. The J gene is TRBJ1-5, the V gene TRBV6-2 or TRBV6-3; D ambiguous. Germline V CDR1 and CDR2: MNHEY, SVGEGT. Trimming pared 6 bases from V and 7 bases from J, leaving 16 bases between. This CDR3 comprises 14 residues. The DNA of the CDR3 is TGTGCCAGCAGCCCCCCCGGATTTGGGCAGCCCCAGCATTTT. Translating it yields CASSPPGFGQPQHF.

V gene TRBV7-3 combines with J gene TRBJ1-1; unclear D gene. Trimming cost V 4 bases and J 5 bases, with 11 bases left between them. Germline V gives CDR1 SGHTA, CDR2 FQGTGA. CDR3 length: 13 amino acids. The CDR3 reads CASSSPGLTEAFF. In DNA, the CDR3 is TGTGCCAGCAGCTCCCCGGGGTTGACTGAAGCTTTCTTT.

The V call is TRBV7-3, the J call TRBJ1-2; 9 bases match TRBD1. CDR1 is SGHTA, CDR2 FQGTGA, per germline. The CDR3 loop spans 13 amino acids. The J segment lost 13 bases and the V segment lost 3 bases, leaving 9 bases of the junction unmatched. This chain's CDR3 is CASSFGGQGKATF. The DNA for the CDR3 is TGTGCCAGCAGCTTCGGGGGACAGGGAAAGGCCACCTTC. The variable domain in full, completed from reference TRBV7-3 and TRBJ1-2, reads GAGVSQTPSNKVTEKGKYVELRCDPISGHTALYWYRQSLGQGPEFLIYFQGTGAADDSGLPNDRFFAVRPEGSVSTLKIQRTERGDSAVYLCASSFGGQGKATFGSGTRLTVV.

The chain uses TRBV5-1 and TRBJ2-3; D possibly uses TRBD1 or TRBD2 (5 bases each). Germline CDR1 SGHRS, CDR2 YFSETQ. This CDR3 is 14 amino acids long. V dropped 4 bases and J dropped 0 bases, with 9 bases sitting between them. CDR3 protein: CASSGTASTDTQYF. CDR3 bases: TGCGCCAGCAGCGGGACCGCTAGCACAGATACGCAGTATTTT.

The chain's CDR3 is CASSEAPGGEQPQHF. The CDR3 DNA reads TGTGCCAGCAGTGAAGCGCCGGGGGGTGAACAGCCCCAGCATTTT. The chain recombines TRBV2 with TRBJ1-5; a possible D gene is TRBD1 (5 bases). CDR3 length equals 15 residues. The V and J ends lost 0 bases and 7 bases respectively, with 13 bases between them. CDR1 and CDR2 from the germline V gene are SNHLY and FYNNEI.

The chain employs TRBV19 and TRBJ1-1, with D tentatively TRBD1 (5 bases). The V end was cut by 7 bases, the J end by 0 bases, with 15 bases between. The CDR3 has 15 residues. CDR1 is LNHDA, CDR2 SQIVND, per germline (reference sequence). CDR3 protein: CASTGWGSMNTEAFF. The CDR3 nucleotides read TGTGCCAGTACGGGTTGGGGCAGCATGAACACTGAAGCTTTCTTT. Combining the CDR3 with reference TRBV19 and TRBJ1-1 gives the whole variable domain DGGITQSPKYLFRKEGQNVTLSCEQNLNHDAMYWYRQDPGQGLRLIYYSQIVNDFQKGDIAEGYSVSREKKESFPLTVTSAQKNPTAFYLCASTGWGSMNTEAFFGQGTRLTVV.

The chain joins TRBV6-5 to TRBJ2-1, with a possible D match to TRBD1 (5 bases). Germline V gives CDR1 MNHEY, CDR2 SVGAGI. The CDR3 runs 14 residues. The ends were cut back, 6 bases at V and 6 bases at J, with 15 bases in the middle. CDR3 DNA sequence: TGTGCCAGCAGAAAGACAGAATTGAGCAATGAGCAGTTCTTC. Its translation is CASRKTELSNEQFF.

The gene calls are TRBV9 and TRBJ2-3; TRBD2 matches 9 bases. The length of the CDR3 is 17 residues. The J segment lost 2 bases and the V segment lost 0 bases, leaving 7 bases of the junction unmatched. Per germline, CDR1 SGDLS and CDR2 YYNGEE. CDR3: CASSVVGSGSHTDTQYF. CDR3 in DNA: TGTGCCAGCAGCGTAGTTGGTAGCGGGAGTCACACAGATACGCAGTATTTT.

The chain is built from TRBV5-6 and TRBJ1-1; a possible D gene is TRBD1 (5 bases). The CDR3 spans 11 residues. Germline V lookup: CDR1 SGHDT, CDR2 YYEEEE. V was cut by 4 bases and J by 11 bases, with 12 bases left in between. The CDR3 sequence is CASSGGRWAFF. The CDR3 DNA reads TGTGCCAGCAGCGGGGGACGATGGGCTTTCTTT.

This clone was observed a single time. The chain couples TRBV2 to TRBJ1-2; 8 bases map to TRBD1. The length of the CDR3 is 14 residues. CDR1 SNHLY and CDR2 FYNNEI come from the germline V gene. The trim removed 5 bases at V and 6 bases at J, leaving 8 bases unmatched. CDR3 sequence (DNA): TGTGCCAGCAGTCCCCGGACAGGGATTAATGGCTACACCTTC. Translated, it gives CASSPRTGINGYTF.

The rearrangement uses TRBV19 and TRBJ1-2; 8 nucleotides match TRBD1. The trim removed 6 bases at V and 0 bases at J, leaving 15 bases unmatched. The CDR3 consists of 18 residues. From germline, CDR1 is LNHDA and CDR2 SQIVND (reference sequence). CDR3 in DNA: TGTGCCAGTAGCCAAAGGAGGGGACAGGCCCTAGCTAACTATGGCTACACCTTC. Translated: CASSQRRGQALANYGYTF. Full variable domain (missing parts from reference TRBV19 and TRBJ1-2): DGGITQSPKYLFRKEGQNVTLSCEQNLNHDAMYWYRQDPGQGLRLIYYSQIVNDFQKGDIAEGYSVSREKKESFPLTVTSAQKNPTAFYLCASSQRRGQALANYGYTFGSGTRLTVV.

This rearrangement joins TRBV3-1 (or the pseudogene TRBV3-2) to TRBJ2-5; unclear D gene. The CDR3 totals 15 residues. CDR1 and CDR2 (germline): LGHDT, YNNKEL (reference sequence). Trimming stripped 1 base from V and 5 bases from J, with 14 bases between. The CDR3 nucleotides read TGTGCCAGCAGCCAAGGGGTTAACCTGAAGGAGACCCAGTACTTC. It yields the protein CASSQGVNLKETQYF.

This chain uses TRBV7-3 with TRBJ1-6; D uncertain. Deletions cut 5 bases from V and 10 bases from J, with 12 bases between. This CDR3 has 13 residues. Germline V gives CDR1 SGHTA, CDR2 FQGTGA. CDR3 residues: CASSPSPGSPLHF. The CDR3 nucleotides are TGTGCCAGCAGCCCCTCGCCTGGATCACCCCTCCACTTT.